This T cell receptor (beta chain) was found in a study of sequential checkpoint blockade in melanoma. Study in general: Randomization was 1:1 between first-line nivolumab→ipilimumab and ipilimumab→nivolumab. Each arm's sequence ended with maintenance nivolumab.

Profiling relied on immunoSEQ multiplex PCR, and the TCRdb table lists in-frame clones only, not all of them. There are 15,000 to 20,000 clones in the sample; 50% to 65% occur only once, and around 17% lies in the top ten. Sample share makes this clone medium-sized (0.01 to 0.1%). Treatment in this sample: randomized to nivolumab then ipilimumab (arm A) or the reverse (arm B). No patient had prior DNA-damaging chemotherapy. PBMC sorting kept live CD3+CD8+ cells without CD19 or CD56. The CDR3 loop spans 14 amino acids. V was cut by 3 bases and J by 5 bases, with 13 bases left in between. Germline CDR1 and CDR2: SGHTA and FQGNSA.

V usage is TRBV7-2 and J usage is TRBJ1-1; D not resolved. The sequences come from CD8+ T cells sorted from blood (inferred from file names), collected from a patient given nivolumab and ipilimumab in sequence. This receptor was obtained from a human donor with melanoma. Written as DNA, the CDR3 is TGTGCCAGCAGCTTCACCGGACCGGGGACTGAAGCTTTCTTT. Translating gives CASSFTGPGTEAFF.